These T cell receptor beta chains were read from a single sample in a study of shared clonotypes between healthy human individuals. Generated by immunoSEQ multiplex PCR, the TCRdb table keeps only in-frame clones and is missing some. The table has roughly 2,500,000 clones, approximately 93% seen once; the top ten hold 0.36%. Sequenced sample: naive CD4+ T cells from PBMCs. All receptors derive from a man between 18 and 35 years old in good health. Some clones in this sample may be carry-over from other donors' samples. Both conserved end residues are part of each CDR3. The D gene is left open where the match is weak. For some rows the clone size is stated as once, few or many, or as a class when expanded; others skip it.

TRBJ2-7 | NA | TRBD2 | TRBV5-6 | TGTGCCAGCAGCCAACTAGCGGGAGGGCGCTACGAGCAGTACTTC | CASSQLAGGRYEQYF
TRBJ2-2 | NA | NA | TRBV7-8 | TGTGCCAGCAGCTTAGACCGGGACCGACATAGGGGCGGGGAGCTGTTTTTT | CASSLDRDRHRGGELFF
TRBJ2-2 | NA | NA | TRBV5-1 | TGCGCCAGCAGTCAAGATCCCTTAGGCGGGGAGCTGTTTTTT | CASSQDPLGGELFF
TRBJ2-3 | once | TRBD2 | TRBV5-1 | TGCGCCAGCAGCGTGGGGAGCGGGAACACAGATACGCAGTATTTT | CASSVGSGNTDTQYF
TRBJ2-2 | NA | NA | TRBV6-1 | TGTGCCAGCTTCCCTGTCTCCGGGGAGCTGTTTTTT | CASFPVSGELFF
TRBJ2-5 | NA | TRBD2 | TRBV7-2 | TGTGCCAGCAGCTTAAATCGTGCTAGCGGGAGGTCCATACAAGAGACCCAGTACTTC | CASSLNRASGRSIQETQYF
TRBJ2-5 | once | TRBD2 | TRBV15 | TGTGCCACCAGGCGGGAGGGCGTGGAGACCCAGTACTTC | CATRREGVETQYF
TRBJ1-5 | NA | TRBD1 | TRBV7-8 | TGTGCCAGCACCACGCGGGGGGGACAGGTACTAAATCAGCCCCAGCATTTT | CASTTRGGQVLNQPQHF
TRBJ2-5 | NA | NA | TRBV2 | TGTGCCAGCAAAGGACTCCCGGGCCCAGAGACCCAGTACTTC | CASKGLPGPETQYF
TRBJ2-3 | NA | NA | TRBV4-1 | TGCGCCAGCAGCCAAATTATGACGGGGGTTCGGGATACGCAGTATTTT | CASSQIMTGVRDTQYF
TRBJ2-6 | NA | NA | TRBV28 | TGTGCCACCTCGAGGGGAGACTCTGGGGCCAACGTCCTGACTTTC | CATSRGDSGANVLTF
TRBJ2-6 | once | NA | TRBV6-4 | TGTGCCAGCAGTGTCTCAGGGGATTCTGGGGCCAACGTCCTGACTTTC | CASSVSGDSGANVLTF
TRBJ2-1 | NA | TRBD1 | TRBV9 | TGTGCCAGCAGCCCGCTGCCTTTACAGGGGGAAGAGGAGCAGTTCTTC | CASSPLPLQGEEEQFF
TRBJ2-2 | NA | TRBD2 | TRBV28 | TGTGCCAGCAGAACTAGCGGGAGTTTTGGCACCGGGGAGCTGTTTTTT | CASRTSGSFGTGELFF
TRBJ2-1 | NA | TRBD2 | TRBV7-9 | TGTGCCAGCAGCTCCGGGACTAGCGGAAGCTCCTACAATGAGCAGTTCTTC | CASSSGTSGSSYNEQFF
TRBJ1-1 | NA | TRBD1 | TRBV19 | TGTGCCAGTAGTTCACAGGGGGGGAACACTGAAGCTTTCTTT | CASSSQGGNTEAFF
TRBJ1-5 | NA | NA | TRBV19 | TGTGCCAGTAGTGTCGTCCGGGGAAATCAGCCCCAGCATTTT | CASSVVRGNQPQHF
TRBJ2-7 | NA | NA | TRBV11-2 | TGTGCCAGCAGCTTAGCTGGGGAGTACGAGCAGTACTTC | CASSLAGEYEQYF
TRBJ2-7 | NA | TRBD1 | TRBV5-1 | TGCGCCAGCAGCACCCAGGGGGCGCGATACGAGCAGTACTTC | CASSTQGARYEQYF
TRBJ2-7 | NA | TRBD1 | TRBV28 | TGTGCCAGCATCCAACAGGGGGCGGGGTACGAGCAGTACTTC | CASIQQGAGYEQYF
TRBJ2-7 | NA | NA | TRBV25-1 | TGTGCCAGCAGTAATATAGGACCAGGCGAGCAGTACTTC | CASSNIGPGEQYF
TRBJ2-7 | few | TRBD2 | TRBV5-6 | TGTGCCAGCAGCTTGAAGCGGGACTACGAGCAGTACTTC | CASSLKRDYEQYF
TRBJ2-6 | NA | NA | TRBV29-1 | TGCAGCACCAGACAGGCCCAAGGACCTGGGGCCAACGTCCTGACTTTC | CSTRQAQGPGANVLTF
TRBJ1-1 | once | NA | TRBV27 | TGTGCCAGCAGTTTCGTAGGCGGCACTGAAGCTTTCTTT | CASSFVGGTEAFF
TRBJ2-3 | once | NA | TRBV5-1 | TGCGCCAGCAGCTTATTTCGAGCCCCTGATACGCAGTATTTT | CASSLFRAPDTQYF
TRBJ1-2 | NA | TRBD1 | TRBV28 | TGTGCCAGCAGTCACTCGGGACAGGGGGCGCCGAGATATGGCTACACCTTC | CASSHSGQGAPRYGYTF
TRBJ2-1 | NA | NA | TRBV18 | TGTGCCAGCTCACCACTTCGGCGGGGCGCGACTGGTGAGCAGTTCTTC | CASSPLRRGATGEQFF
TRBJ2-1 | NA | TRBD1 | TRBV18 | TGTGCCAGCTCACGCTCCGGGACAGGGGGCGAGTATGAGCAGTTCTTC | CASSRSGTGGEYEQFF
TRBJ2-7 | NA | NA | TRBV9 | TGTGCCAGCAGCGTAGAAGAAGGCTACGAGCAGTACTTC | CASSVEEGYEQYF